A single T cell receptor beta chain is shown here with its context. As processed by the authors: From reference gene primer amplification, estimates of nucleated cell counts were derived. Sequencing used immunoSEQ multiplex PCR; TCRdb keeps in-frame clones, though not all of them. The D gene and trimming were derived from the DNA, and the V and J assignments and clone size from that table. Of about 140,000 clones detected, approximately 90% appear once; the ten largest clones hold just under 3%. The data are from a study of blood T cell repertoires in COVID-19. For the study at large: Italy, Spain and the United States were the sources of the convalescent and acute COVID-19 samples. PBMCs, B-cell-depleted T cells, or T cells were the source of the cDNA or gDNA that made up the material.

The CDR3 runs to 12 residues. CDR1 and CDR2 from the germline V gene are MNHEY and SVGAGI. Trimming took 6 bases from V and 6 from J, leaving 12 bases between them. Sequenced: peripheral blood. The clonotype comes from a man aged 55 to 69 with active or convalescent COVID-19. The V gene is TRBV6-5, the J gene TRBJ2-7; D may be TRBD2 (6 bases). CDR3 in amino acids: CASSGSRGEQYF. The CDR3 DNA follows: TGTGCCAGCAGCGGGTCGCGGGGCGAGCAGTACTTC.